The T cell receptor beta chain under discussion was sequenced for a study of blood T cell repertoires in COVID-19. Background on the study: T cells, B-cell-depleted T cells, or PBMCs provided the cDNA or gDNA that served as material.

Some clones are missing from TCRdb's copy, which holds only in-frame ones; the method was immunoSEQ multiplex PCR. This sample carries some 150,000 clones, 83% of them seen once, and the ten largest clones take around 10%. Trimming cost V 0 bases and J 9 bases; bases outside gene matches: 2. The CDR3 is 13 residues long. The rearrangement links TRBV12-3 or TRBV12-4 to TRBJ1-5; 7 bases map to TRBD1. The source of this sequence is a woman aged 60-70 years with COVID-19, enrolled during active disease. The sample comprised peripheral blood. The CDR3 bases are TGTGCCAGCAGTTTAGCAGGGGGCCCGCCCCAGCATTTT. The encoded protein is CASSLAGGPPQHF.